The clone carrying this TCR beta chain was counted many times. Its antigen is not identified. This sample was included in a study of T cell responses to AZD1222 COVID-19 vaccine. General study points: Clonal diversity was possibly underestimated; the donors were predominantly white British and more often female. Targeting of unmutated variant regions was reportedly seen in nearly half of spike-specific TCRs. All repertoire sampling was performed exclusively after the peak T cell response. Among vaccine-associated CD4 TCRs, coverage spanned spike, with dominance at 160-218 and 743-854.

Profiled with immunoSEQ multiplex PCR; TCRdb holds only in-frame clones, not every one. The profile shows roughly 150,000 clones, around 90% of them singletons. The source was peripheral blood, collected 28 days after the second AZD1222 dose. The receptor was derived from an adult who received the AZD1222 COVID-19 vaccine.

This chain's CDR3 is CASSPPGPHSPLHF. In DNA, the CDR3 is TGTGCCAGTAGTCCACCGGGCCCACATTCACCCCTCCACTTT. The chain joins TRBV19 to TRBJ1-6, with no clear D. From germline, CDR1 is LNHDA and CDR2 SQIVND (reference sequence). V lost 5 bases to trimming and J lost 8 bases, with 13 bases between them. The length of the CDR3 is 14 residues.